One and the same sample provided the 14 T cell receptor beta chains below, sequenced in a study of memory CD4+ T cells and cytomegalovirus serostatus. Single viable CD3+CD4+CD8-CD45RO+ cells were sorted as the memory CD4+ T cells. TCRdb's copy holds only in-frame clones and misses some; the assay was immunoSEQ multiplex PCR. The repertoire includes over 40,000 clones, 75% to 85% of them detected once, and approximately 0.8% sits in the top ten. Sequencing used memory CD4+ T cells from blood. The receptors come from an adult in good health and CMV-seronegative.

This chain's CDR3 is CASSLQGSGNEQFF. The CDR3 DNA follows: TGTGCCAGCAGCTTACAGGGGTCGGGCAATGAGCAGTTCTTC. This chain links TRBV7-3 with TRBJ2-1, with D possibly TRBD1 on 6 matching bases. The V gene's germline CDR1 is SGHTA and CDR2 FQGTGA. This CDR3 region has 14 residues. The V end was cut by 2 bases, the J end by 6 bases, with 11 bases between.

V gene TRBV14 combines with J gene TRBJ1-2, with D tentatively TRBD1 (5 bases). Looked up from germline, CDR1 is SGHDN and CDR2 is FVKESK. The CDR3 runs to 17 residues. Trimming removed 0 bases at V and 0 bases at J, with 14 bases between. The DNA for the CDR3 is TGTGCCAGCAGCCAAGATCATGGGTGGGGGGCTAACTATGGCTACACCTTC. Its protein is CASSQDHGWGANYGYTF.

This chain uses TRBV4-1 with TRBJ2-7, with TRBD1 matching 7 bases. The germline gives CDR1 MGHRA, CDR2 YSYEKL. The CDR3 has 17 amino acids. V trimming: 2 bases; J trimming: 5 bases; junction bases outside the gene matches: 15. The CDR3 loop is CASSQHSSGTAEDEQYF. The CDR3 bases are TGCGCCAGCAGCCAACACAGTTCTGGGACAGCGGAAGACGAGCAGTACTTC.

The rearrangement links TRBV30 to TRBJ2-5; 8 bases line up with TRBD2. Germline V gene lookup returns CDR1 GTSNPN and CDR2 SVGIG (reference sequence). The CDR3 length is 12 residues. V was pared by 2 bases and J by 7 bases, with 3 bases of the junction left unmatched. The CDR3 protein is CAWSLSGGTQYF. The CDR3, as DNA: TGTGCCTGGAGTCTAAGCGGGGGGACCCAGTACTTC.

The chain recombines TRBV6-1 with TRBJ1-1; D ambiguous. The CDR3 covers 16 residues. Per germline, CDR1 MNHNS and CDR2 SASEGT. Trimming removed 2 bases from V and 2 bases from J, with 15 bases in between. For the CDR3, the DNA is TGTGCCAGCAGTGAATCTTGGTTTGGCATTAACACTGAAGCTTTCTTT. This translates into CASSESWFGINTEAFF.

The CDR3 is CASSIFGAGEQFF. Here the CDR3 DNA reads TGTGCCAGTAGTATTTTCGGGGCGGGTGAGCAGTTCTTC. This sequence joins TRBV19 and TRBJ2-1; possibly TRBD1 or TRBD2 for D (5 bases each). The germline V gene has CDR1 LNHDA and CDR2 SQIVND (reference sequence). CDR3 length: 13 amino acids. The V gene lost 3 bases and the J gene lost 9 bases, with 12 bases spanning the gap. Together with reference TRBV19 and TRBJ2-1, the CDR3 gives the full variable domain: DGGITQSPKYLFRKEGQNVTLSCEQNLNHDAMYWYRQDPGQGLRLIYYSQIVNDFQKGDIAEGYSVSREKKESFPLTVTSAQKNPTAFYLCASSIFGAGEQFFGPGTRLTVL.

This clone was counted between two and nine times. V is TRBV7-9 and J is TRBJ2-2; D remains unclear. V lost 6 bases, J lost 4 bases, and 15 bases lay in between. Germline V CDR1 and CDR2: SEHNR, FQNEAQ (reference sequence). This CDR3 has 15 residues. CDR3 amino acids: CASRMGSWVTGELFF. The CDR3 bases are TGTGCCAGCAGGATGGGGTCTTGGGTCACCGGGGAGCTGTTTTTT.

For this clone: Other DNA sequences in the same sample also yield this CDR3. The chain carries TRBV4-1 and TRBJ1-4; D gene uncertain. Trimming removed 2 bases at V and 0 bases at J, with 7 bases between. Germline values: CDR1 MGHRA, CDR2 YSYEKL. This CDR3 has 15 residues. CDR3 sequence: CASSQLSATNEKLFF. Written as DNA, the CDR3 is TGCGCCAGCAGCCAACTATCTGCAACTAATGAAAAACTGTTTTTT.

This clone was detected only a few times. The chain combines TRBV9 with TRBJ1-1, with D unclear. This CDR3 is 15 amino acids long. The V gene's germline CDR1 is SGDLS and CDR2 YYNGEE. V was cut by 2 bases and J by 4 bases, with 15 bases left in between. In DNA form, the CDR3 reads TGTGCCAGCAGCGTGATGGCCGAAGTAGGCACTGAAGCTTTCTTT. Translating it yields CASSVMAEVGTEAFF. Filled out from reference TRBV9 and TRBJ1-1, the complete variable domain reads DSGVTQTPKHLITATGQRVTLRCSPRSGDLSVYWYQQSLDQGLQFLIQYYNGEERAKGNILERFSAQQFPDLHSELNLSSLELGDSALYFCASSVMAEVGTEAFFGQGTRLTVV.

This clone was seen a few times. This sample includes further DNA sequences coding for the same CDR3. The chain employs TRBV27 and TRBJ2-7; TRBD2 agrees at 9 bases. The J segment lost 5 bases and the V segment lost 2 bases, leaving 4 bases of the junction unmatched. Germline CDR1 reads MNHEY; CDR2 reads SMNVEV (reference sequence). The CDR3 is 14 amino acids. The CDR3 spells CASSLRRGGNEQYF. The DNA for the CDR3 is TGTGCCAGCAGTTTACGGCGGGGGGGGAACGAGCAGTACTTC.

The rearrangement uses TRBV2 and TRBJ2-5; tentatively, D is TRBD2 (5 bases). Trimming took off 6 bases at V and 4 bases at J, with 12 bases between the two ends. The CDR3 covers 13 residues. Germline loops: CDR1 SNHLY, CDR2 FYNNEI. The CDR3 loop is CASRGGSGETQYF. The CDR3 DNA reads as TGTGCCAGCAGGGGCGGGTCTGGAGAGACCCAGTACTTC.

In this sample, this clone turned up once. The chain links TRBV12-5 to TRBJ1-2; D is perhaps TRBD1 (6 bases). Germline CDR1 is LGHNT and CDR2 is FRNRAP. Trimming pared 0 bases from V and 4 bases from J, leaving 12 bases between. This CDR3 has 15 amino acids. CDR3 sequence: CASGLVVGGVYGYTF. Here the CDR3 DNA reads TGTGCTAGTGGTTTGGTTGTGGGGGGCGTCTATGGCTACACCTTC.

The J gene is TRBJ1-4, the V gene TRBV5-5; D gene ambiguous. V lost 1 base and J 0 bases, leaving 7 bases between the germline ends. The CDR3 is made up of 15 amino acids. Germline V lookup: CDR1 SGHKS, CDR2 YYEKEE (reference sequence). The CDR3 DNA sequence: TGTGCCAGCAGCTTGACAGTACCAACTAATGAAAAACTGTTTTTT. Translation gives CASSLTVPTNEKLFF.

The chain links TRBV4-2 to TRBJ1-5; D gene ambiguous. Trimming took 0 bases from V and 9 from J, leaving 15 bases between them. Germline loops: CDR1 LGHNA, CDR2 YNFKEQ. The CDR3 spans 15 residues. The CDR3 DNA sequence: TGTGCCAGCAGCCAAGATTTCACCGCGAATTCGCCCCAGCATTTT. Its protein is CASSQDFTANSPQHF.